The source of this TCR beta chain is a study of read filtering for tumor transcriptome and immune sequencing. Across the study: Whole-transcriptome libraries were prepared after DNase treatment.

Sampling of bone marrow took place during active disease in every patient. Whole-study findings and limits: IR-seq and RNA-seq agreed better without single-read clonotypes. About 80% of IR-seq clonotypes had a single read, yet these held around 3.5% of reads.

This library used around 0.4 ug RNA and molecular barcoded adaptors spanning alpha/delta and beta/gamma chains. In TCRdb, the reads were re-called with MiXCR into one record per CDR3 protein. The table lists tens of thousands of distinct CDR3 sequences, under 20% of them singletons. The length of the CDR3 is 14 residues. Trimming stripped 2 bases from V and 7 bases from J, with 12 bases between. The germline V gene has CDR1 SGHTA and CDR2 FQGTGA. This clonotype has ten or more counts. Its target is not known. The TCR originated in a donor at least 40 years old with multiple myeloma. The sequenced sample was a population of CD138-negative cells sorted from bone marrow. This chain links TRBV7-3 with TRBJ2-1; possibly TRBD2 for D (6 bases). The CDR3 here is CASSLGGSNNEQFF. The CDR3 DNA follows: TGTGCCAGCAGCTTAGGGGGGAGTAATAATGAGCAGTTCTTC.